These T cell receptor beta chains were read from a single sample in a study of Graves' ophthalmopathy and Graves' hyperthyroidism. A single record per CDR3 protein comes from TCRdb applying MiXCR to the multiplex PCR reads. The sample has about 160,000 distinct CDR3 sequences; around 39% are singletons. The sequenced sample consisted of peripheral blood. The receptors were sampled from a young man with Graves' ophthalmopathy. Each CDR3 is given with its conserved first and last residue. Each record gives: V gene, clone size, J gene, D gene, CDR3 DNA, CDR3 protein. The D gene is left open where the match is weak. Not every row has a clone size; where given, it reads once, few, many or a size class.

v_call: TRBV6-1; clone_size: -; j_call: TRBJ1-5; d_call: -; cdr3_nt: TGTGCCAGCACCTCAGTGTATCAGCCCCAGCATTTT; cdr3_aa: CASTSVYQPQHF
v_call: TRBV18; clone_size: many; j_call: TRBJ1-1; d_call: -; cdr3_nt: TGTGCCAGCTCCATCGAACACAGGTTGGGGGGGGTTGAAGCTTTCTTT; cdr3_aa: CASSIEHRLGGVEAFF
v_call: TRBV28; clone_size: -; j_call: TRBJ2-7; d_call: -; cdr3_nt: TGTGCCAGCAGTGCAGCGGGTTTTCTCTCCTACGAGCAGTACTTC; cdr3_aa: CASSAAGFLSYEQYF
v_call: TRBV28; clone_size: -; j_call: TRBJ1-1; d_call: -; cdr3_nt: TGTGCCAGCAGTTTATGGGTAGCGAAGAACACTGAAGCTTTCTTT; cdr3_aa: CASSLWVAKNTEAFF
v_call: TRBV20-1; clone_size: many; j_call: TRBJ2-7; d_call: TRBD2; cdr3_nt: TGCAGTGCCCGGCCTGCGGGAGTGCGTCCCCGAACTCCTCCCTACGAGCAGTACTTC; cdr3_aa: CSARPAGVRPRTPPYEQYF
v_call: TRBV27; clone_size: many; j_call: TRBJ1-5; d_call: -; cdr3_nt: TGTGCCAGCAGTTTATCAGTGGGGCCGGGGGGGCTATATCAGCCCCAGCATTTT; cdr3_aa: CASSLSVGPGGLYQPQHF
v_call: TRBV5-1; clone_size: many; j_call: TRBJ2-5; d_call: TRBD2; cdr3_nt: TGCGCCAGCAGCTTGGCCCTCGCGGGAGCGGGGGAGACCCAGTACTTC; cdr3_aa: CASSLALAGAGETQYF
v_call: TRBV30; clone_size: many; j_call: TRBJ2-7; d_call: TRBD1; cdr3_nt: TGTGCCTGGGCCCGCGACAGGGTTCGGCACTTC; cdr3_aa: CAWARDRVRHF
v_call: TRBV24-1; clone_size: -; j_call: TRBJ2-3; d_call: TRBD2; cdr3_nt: TGTGCCACCAGTGATCAAAATATAGCGGGAGGGGGCACAGATACGCAGTATTTT; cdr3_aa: CATSDQNIAGGGTDTQYF
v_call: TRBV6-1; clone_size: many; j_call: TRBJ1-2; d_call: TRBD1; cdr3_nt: TGTGCCAGCAGTAAGGGACAGGGGCCCTATGGCTACACCTTC; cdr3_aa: CASSKGQGPYGYTF
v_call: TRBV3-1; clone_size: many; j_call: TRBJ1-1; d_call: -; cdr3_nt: TGTGCCAGCAGCCAAAGTCTAAGGGAGGAAGCTTTCTTT; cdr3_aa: CASSQSLREEAFF
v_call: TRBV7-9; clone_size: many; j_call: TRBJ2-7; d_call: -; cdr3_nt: TGTGCCAGCAGCCCCCGTATGAGCTACGAGCAGTACTTC; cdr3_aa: CASSPRMSYEQYF
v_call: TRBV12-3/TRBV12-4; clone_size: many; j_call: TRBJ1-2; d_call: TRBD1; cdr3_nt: TGTGCCAGCAGACCCTATACTGGGACAGCTACGGGCTACACCTTC; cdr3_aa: CASRPYTGTATGYTF
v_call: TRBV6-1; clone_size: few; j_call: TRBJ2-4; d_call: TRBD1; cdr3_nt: TGTGCCAGCAGTGCCGGGACAGGGTCAGACATTCAGTACTTC; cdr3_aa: CASSAGTGSDIQYF
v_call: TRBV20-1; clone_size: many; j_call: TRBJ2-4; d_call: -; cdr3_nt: TGCAGTGCATCGTCTGGAGCCAAAAACATTCAGTACTTC; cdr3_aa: CSASSGAKNIQYF
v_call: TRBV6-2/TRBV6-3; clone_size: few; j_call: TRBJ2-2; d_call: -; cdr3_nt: TGTGCCAGCAGTAGCCGGTCAGGGCCGGACACCGGGGAGCTGTTTTTT; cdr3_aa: CASSSRSGPDTGELFF
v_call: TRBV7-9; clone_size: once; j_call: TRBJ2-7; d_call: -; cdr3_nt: TGTGCCAGCAGCTTCGTTGGGGACATCTCCTACGAGCAGTACTTC; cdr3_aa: CASSFVGDISYEQYF
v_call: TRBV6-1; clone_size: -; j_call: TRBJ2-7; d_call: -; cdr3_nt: TGTGCCAGCACTAGGGGTGGGGGGGCTCATGGCGAGCAGTACTTC; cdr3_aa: CASTRGGGAHGEQYF
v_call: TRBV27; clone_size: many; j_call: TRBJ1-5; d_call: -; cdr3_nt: TGTGCCAGCAGTTCCGGACGGGAAGGGGTGAGCAATCAGCCCCAGCATTTT; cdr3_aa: CASSSGREGVSNQPQHF
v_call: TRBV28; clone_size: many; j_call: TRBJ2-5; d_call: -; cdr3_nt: TGTGCCAGCAGTTTGCCTGGGGGGCCGAAGCAAGAGACCCAGTACTTC; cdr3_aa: CASSLPGGPKQETQYF
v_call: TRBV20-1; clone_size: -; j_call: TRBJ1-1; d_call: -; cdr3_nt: TGCAGTGCTAGTCCTTCCGCCGGAAGAAGCACTGAAGCTTTCTTT; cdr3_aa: CSASPSAGRSTEAFF
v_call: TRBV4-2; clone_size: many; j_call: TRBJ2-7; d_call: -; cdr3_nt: TGTGCCAGCAGCCAAGAAAGTCGGGACAACTCCTACGAGCAGTACTTC; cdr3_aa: CASSQESRDNSYEQYF
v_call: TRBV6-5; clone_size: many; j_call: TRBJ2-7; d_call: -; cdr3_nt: TGTGCCAGCAGTATGGACTCGTCCCACTACGAGCAGTACTTC; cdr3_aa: CASSMDSSHYEQYF
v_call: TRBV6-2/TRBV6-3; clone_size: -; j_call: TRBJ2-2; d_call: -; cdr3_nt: TGTGCCAGCAGAGCTACTAGCACTCTCGACACCGGGGAGCTGTTTTTT; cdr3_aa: CASRATSTLDTGELFF
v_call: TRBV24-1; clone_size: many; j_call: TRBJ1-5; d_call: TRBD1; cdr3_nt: TGTGCCACCAGTGACCCTCCCAGGACAGGGCACAATCAGCCCCAGCATTTT; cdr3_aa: CATSDPPRTGHNQPQHF
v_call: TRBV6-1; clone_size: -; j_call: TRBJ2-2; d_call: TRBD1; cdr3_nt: TGTGCCAGCAAACGAAGCCAGGGGGCGCAGAGCACCGGGGAGCTGTTTTTT; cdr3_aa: CASKRSQGAQSTGELFF
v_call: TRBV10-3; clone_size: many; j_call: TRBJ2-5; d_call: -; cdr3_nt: TGTGCCATCAGTGACAAAGAGACCCAGTACTTC; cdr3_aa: CAISDKETQYF
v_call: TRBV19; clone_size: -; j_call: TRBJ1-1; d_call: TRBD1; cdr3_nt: TGTGCCAGTAGTCTTCAGGGGGTCACTGAAGCTTTCTTT; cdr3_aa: CASSLQGVTEAFF
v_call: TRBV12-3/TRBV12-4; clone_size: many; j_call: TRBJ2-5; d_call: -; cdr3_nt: TGTGCCAGCAGTTCGGGACTGGAAGAAGAGACCCAGTACTTC; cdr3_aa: CASSSGLEEETQYF
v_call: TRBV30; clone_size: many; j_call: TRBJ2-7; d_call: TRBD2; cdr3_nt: TGTGCCTCGAACTCCGGGACTAGCGGGAGGGCCAAGCAGTACTTC; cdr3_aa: CASNSGTSGRAKQYF
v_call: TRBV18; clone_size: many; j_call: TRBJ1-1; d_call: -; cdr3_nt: TGTGCCAGCTCACCTGGGCGGATGAACACTGAAGCTTTCTTT; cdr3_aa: CASSPGRMNTEAFF
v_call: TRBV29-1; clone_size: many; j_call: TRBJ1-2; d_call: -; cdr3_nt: TGCAGCGTTGAAGAACCGAACTATGGCTACACCTTC; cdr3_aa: CSVEEPNYGYTF
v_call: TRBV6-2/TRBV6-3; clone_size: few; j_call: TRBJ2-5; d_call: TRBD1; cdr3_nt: TGTGCCAGCAGTTACTCGACGGGGACAGGGCGGTTTGAGACCCAGTACTTC; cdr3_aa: CASSYSTGTGRFETQYF
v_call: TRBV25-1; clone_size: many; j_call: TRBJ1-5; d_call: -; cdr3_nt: TGTGCCAGCAGTGAAGCCGATCAGCCCCAGCATTTT; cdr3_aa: CASSEADQPQHF
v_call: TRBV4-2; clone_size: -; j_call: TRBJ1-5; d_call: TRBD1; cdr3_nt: TGTGCCAGCAGCCAAGCCCCGGGACAGGGGGAACAGCCCCAGCATTTT; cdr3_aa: CASSQAPGQGEQPQHF
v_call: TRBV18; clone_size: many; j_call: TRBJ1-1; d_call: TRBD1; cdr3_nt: TGTGCCAGCTCACCGGGCGACAGGGACTACACTGAAGCTTTCTTT; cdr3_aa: CASSPGDRDYTEAFF
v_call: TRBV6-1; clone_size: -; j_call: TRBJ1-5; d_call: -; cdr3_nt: TGTGCCAGCAGTACCCATGTTAGCAATCAGCCCCAGCATTTT; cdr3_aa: CASSTHVSNQPQHF
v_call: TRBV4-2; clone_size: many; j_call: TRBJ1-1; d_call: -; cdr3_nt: TGTGCCAGCAGCCAAGAGACCACCACTGAAGCTTTCTTT; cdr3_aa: CASSQETTTEAFF
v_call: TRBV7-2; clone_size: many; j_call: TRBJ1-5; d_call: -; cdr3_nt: TGTGCCAGCAGCTTAACTTTGGGCAATCAGCCCCAGCATTTT; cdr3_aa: CASSLTLGNQPQHF
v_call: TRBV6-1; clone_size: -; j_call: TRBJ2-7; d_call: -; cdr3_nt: TGTGCCATCAGGGAGCTGCGGGAGCAGTACTTC; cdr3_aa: CAIRELREQYF
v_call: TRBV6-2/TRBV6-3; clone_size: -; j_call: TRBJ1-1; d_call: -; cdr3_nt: TGTGCCACCTCTGACCCGGGGCGGACTGAAGCTTTCTTT; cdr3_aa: CATSDPGRTEAFF
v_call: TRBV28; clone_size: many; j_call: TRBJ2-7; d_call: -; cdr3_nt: TGTGCCAGCAGGGATACACAGGGTATCTTCGGGTACTTC; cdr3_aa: CASRDTQGIFGYF
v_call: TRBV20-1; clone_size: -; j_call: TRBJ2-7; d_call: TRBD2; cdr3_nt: TGCAGTGCTAGAGATCGGGGCGGGAGTATCTACGAGCAGTACTTC; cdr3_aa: CSARDRGGSIYEQYF
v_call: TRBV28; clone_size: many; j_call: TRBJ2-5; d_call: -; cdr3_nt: TGTGCCAGCACTCCTCGCTTAGCGGCCCAAGAGACCCAGTACTTC; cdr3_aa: CASTPRLAAQETQYF
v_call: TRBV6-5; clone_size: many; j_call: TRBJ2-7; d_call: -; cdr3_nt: TGTGCCAGCCAGTCCAGGGTGGGCTCCTACGAGCAGTACTTC; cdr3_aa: CASQSRVGSYEQYF
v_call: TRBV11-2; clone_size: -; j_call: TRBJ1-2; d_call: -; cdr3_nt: TGTGCCAGCAGCCCCGAGGGGGGGACAAACTATGGCTACACCTTC; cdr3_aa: CASSPEGGTNYGYTF
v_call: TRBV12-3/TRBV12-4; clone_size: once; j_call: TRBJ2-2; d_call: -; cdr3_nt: TGTGCCAGCACCCTGGAGGGGACCGGGGAGCTGTTTTTT; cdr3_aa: CASTLEGTGELFF
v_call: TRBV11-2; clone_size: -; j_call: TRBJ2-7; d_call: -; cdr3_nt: TGTGCCAGCAGCTTAGATCCCTCCTACGAGCAGTACTTC; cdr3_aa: CASSLDPSYEQYF
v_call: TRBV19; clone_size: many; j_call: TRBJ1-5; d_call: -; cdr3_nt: TGTGCCAGTAGTATCATCCCCAAAACAGGGAGCAATCAGCCCCAGCATTTT; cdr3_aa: CASSIIPKTGSNQPQHF
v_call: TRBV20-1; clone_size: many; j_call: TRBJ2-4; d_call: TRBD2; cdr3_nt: TGCAGTGCTGCGGGGACGGGGCGTGGGGGGGACATTCAGTACTTC; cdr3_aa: CSAAGTGRGGDIQYF
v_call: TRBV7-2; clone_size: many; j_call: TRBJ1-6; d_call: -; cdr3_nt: TGTGCCAGCAGCTCGGAGGGGACTACTCGTCCACCCCTCCACTTT; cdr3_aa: CASSSEGTTRPPLHF
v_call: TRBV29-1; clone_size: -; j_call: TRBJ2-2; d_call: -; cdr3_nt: TGCAGCGTTGACGGACTGGCGAACACCGGGGAGCTGTTTTTT; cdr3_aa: CSVDGLANTGELFF
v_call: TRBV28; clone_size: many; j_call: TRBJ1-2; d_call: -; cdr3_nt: TGTGCCAGCAGTTTATCCCCCGGGGGGCTGAACTATGGCTACACCTTC; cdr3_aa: CASSLSPGGLNYGYTF
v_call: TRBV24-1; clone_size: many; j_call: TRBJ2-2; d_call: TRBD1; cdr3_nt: TGTGCCACCAGTGATTTGCCCGGACAGGGGGTCGCCACCGGGGAGCTGTTTTTT; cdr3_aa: CATSDLPGQGVATGELFF
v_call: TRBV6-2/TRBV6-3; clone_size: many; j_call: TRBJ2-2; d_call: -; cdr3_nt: TGTGCCAGCAGCCACGGGCGTCCGAACACCGGGGAGCTGTTTTTT; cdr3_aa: CASSHGRPNTGELFF
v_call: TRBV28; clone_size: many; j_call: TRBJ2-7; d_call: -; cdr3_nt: TGTGCCAGCAGTCTAGACGACTACGAGCAGTACTTC; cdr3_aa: CASSLDDYEQYF
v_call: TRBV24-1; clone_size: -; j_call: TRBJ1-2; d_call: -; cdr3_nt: TGTGCCACCAGTGACCCGGACGGGAACTATGGCTACACCTTC; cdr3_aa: CATSDPDGNYGYTF
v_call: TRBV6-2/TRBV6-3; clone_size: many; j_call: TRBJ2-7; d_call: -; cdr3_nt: TGTGCCAGCAGGGACATTAGAGAGCAGTACTTC; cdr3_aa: CASRDIREQYF
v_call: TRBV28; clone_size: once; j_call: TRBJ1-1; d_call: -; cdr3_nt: TGTGCCAGCAAAAGGACAAGGAACACTGAAGCTTTCTTT; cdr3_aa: CASKRTRNTEAFF